This T cell receptor (beta chain) was captured in a study of response to subunit inactivated influenza vaccine. Study-wide points: Each seasonal influenza vaccination, the authors suggested, recruits few new T cells.

With regard to this clonotype: No antigen is known for it.

TCRdb re-called the RT-PCR reads through MiXCR, storing one row per CDR3 protein. Of over 800,000 distinct CDR3 sequences in the sample, 21% are singletons; the top ten hold 10% to 13%. The germline gives CDR1 SGHTA, CDR2 FQGNSA. The CDR3 is 14 residues long. The V end was cut by 4 bases, the J end by 1 base, with 11 bases between. Specimen: PBMCs from blood, collected 5 days after vaccination. V and J are TRBV7-2 and TRBJ2-7, with D tentatively TRBD1 (6 bases). The TCR was taken from a man in his fifties or sixties who received an inactivated influenza vaccine. In DNA, the CDR3 is TGTGCCAGCAGCTCCGGACAGCTATCCTACGAGCAGTACTTC. Protein sequence: CASSSGQLSYEQYF.